The present entry profiles one T cell receptor beta chain with its context. The data belong to a study of cytomegalovirus exposure and HLA in healthy donors. A multiplex PCR was run with 60 Vbeta primers and 13 Jbeta primers. The data were produced by immunoSEQ multiplex PCR, yet TCRdb's version contains in-frame clones alone and is incomplete. The sample's table shows approximately 20,000 clones. The CDR3 has 11 residues. V was shortened by 4 bases and J by 4 bases, with 5 bases between the two germline ends. The germline V gene encodes CDR1 SNHLY and CDR2 FYNNEI. V and J are TRBV2 and TRBJ2-7; D is uncertain. The TCR originated in a man aged 55 to 69 in good health and CMV-seropositive. The sequenced material came from PBMCs. In nucleotides, the CDR3 is TGTGCCAGCAGTGCCTCTTACGAGCAGTACTTC. Its translation is CASSASYEQYF.